The rows below give T cell receptor beta chains drawn from one sample of a study of metastatic and nonmetastatic thyroid tumors. TCRdb ran MiXCR on the PCR reads. This table has some 41,000 clones, 3.2% appearing once. The sample taken for sequencing was blood. Every receptor here comes from a female donor with papillary thyroid cancer or a benign thyroid nodule (not recorded which). Some clones in this sample may be carry-over from other donors' samples. The conserved cysteine and the conserved F or W are not part of the CDR3 here.

v_call: TRBV2
cdr3_aa: ATRRDGSYEQY

v_call: TRBV3-1
cdr3_aa: ASSPNIAGGRGEQF

v_call: TRBV5-5
cdr3_aa: ASSVTSGIGNEQF

v_call: TRBV20-1
cdr3_aa: SADPAGSTDTQY

v_call: TRBV24-1
cdr3_aa: ATSDLGYNEQF

v_call: TRBV12-3/TRBV12-4
cdr3_aa: ASRNRGGGGELF

v_call: TRBV30
cdr3_aa: AWSRGENEKLF

v_call: TRBV14
cdr3_aa: ASSHHTASTIEQF

v_call: TRBV5-1
cdr3_aa: ASSLEGGLPGNEQF

v_call: TRBV20-1
cdr3_aa: SALAGGPSGEQF

v_call: TRBV6-5
cdr3_aa: ASSSGQGSYNEQF

v_call: TRBV20-1
cdr3_aa: SAPLAGGLYNEQF

v_call: TRBV15
cdr3_aa: ATSKATGADYNEQF

v_call: TRBV6-2/TRBV6-3
cdr3_aa: ASRSRATNTEAF

v_call: TRBV19
cdr3_aa: ASSIQVRSSYEQY

v_call: TRBV11-3
cdr3_aa: ASSFRGETQY

v_call: TRBV12-3/TRBV12-4
cdr3_aa: ASTVQGGGNYGYT

v_call: TRBV28
cdr3_aa: ASSFPFGYGYT

v_call: TRBV12-3/TRBV12-4
cdr3_aa: ASSCPGQGVGELF

v_call: TRBV7-8
cdr3_aa: ASSKLSGRYGELF

v_call: TRBV27
cdr3_aa: ASSLKGSRGYT

v_call: TRBV28
cdr3_aa: ASSNQYEQY

v_call: TRBV27
cdr3_aa: ASSAGIAGYT

v_call: TRBV20-1
cdr3_aa: SARGRGQQETQY

v_call: TRBV20-1
cdr3_aa: SALAGTGHGYT

v_call: TRBV5-5
cdr3_aa: ASSLLGGAGNTEAF

v_call: TRBV6-1
cdr3_aa: ASSEGGTGGMWYGYT

v_call: TRBV19
cdr3_aa: ASSIRAGGWTRTYEQY

v_call: TRBV11-3
cdr3_aa: ASSFRDGGDQPQH

v_call: TRBV30
cdr3_aa: AWTTGDGNTIY

v_call: TRBV5-1
cdr3_aa: ASSLHGTADEKLF

v_call: TRBV19
cdr3_aa: ASSRSGLADNEQF

v_call: TRBV2
cdr3_aa: ASTDGRGLQETQY

v_call: TRBV28
cdr3_aa: ASTTGLAEYNEQF

v_call: TRBV11-3
cdr3_aa: ASSPGTSGSTGELF

v_call: TRBV10-3
cdr3_aa: AIRPSGYPYEQY

v_call: TRBV6-2/TRBV6-3
cdr3_aa: AGQSTGEGWNTEAF

v_call: TRBV3-1
cdr3_aa: ASSQLAHGSSPLH

v_call: TRBV5-1
cdr3_aa: ASSSGGMNEQF

v_call: TRBV5-6
cdr3_aa: ASSLKRSNQPQH

v_call: TRBV7-8
cdr3_aa: ASSFTAGSGANVLT

v_call: TRBV5-1
cdr3_aa: ASSLGFGGSDEQF

v_call: TRBV28
cdr3_aa: ASRIGGPMNEQF

v_call: TRBV6-1
cdr3_aa: ASSEGGGKQETQY

v_call: TRBV11-2
cdr3_aa: ASSRQREAF

v_call: TRBV6-1
cdr3_aa: ATWDLTVSTGELF

v_call: TRBV28
cdr3_aa: ASTRRDFQPQH

v_call: TRBV20-1
cdr3_aa: SARDQGSEQY

v_call: TRBV30
cdr3_aa: AWSVGGAAYGYT

v_call: TRBV6-1
cdr3_aa: ASSTGTSGTDTQY

v_call: TRBV6-2/TRBV6-3
cdr3_aa: ASKLAGQSNHPQH

v_call: TRBV6-1
cdr3_aa: ASYSGTIIHGYT

v_call: TRBV20-1
cdr3_aa: SARDDYAGGGKFYGYT

v_call: TRBV7-3
cdr3_aa: ASSRKGTSGRANTGELF

v_call: TRBV7-8
cdr3_aa: ASSLTNPGLPVELF